A selection of T cell receptor beta chains follows, all from one sample in a study of PD-1 and CTLA-4 blockade in melanoma. Repertoires were generated with immunoSEQ multiplex PCR, while TCRdb's copy carries only in-frame clones and drops some. The sample records about 31,000 clones, 80% to 95% being singletons. The sample was CD8+ T cells from peripheral blood, taken from a patient given anti-PD-1 treatment. All receptors derive from a human donor with melanoma. Both conserved end residues are part of each CDR3. A D gene is named only where the DNA matches it firmly. Clone size is given for some rows only: seen once, a few or many times, or a class if the clone is expanded.

d_call | j_call | clone_size | v_call | cdr3_aa | cdr3_nt
. | TRBJ2-7 | once | TRBV6-6 | CASSSGTYNEQYF | TGTGCCAGCTCCAGCGGGACATATAACGAGCAGTACTTC
TRBD1 | TRBJ1-1 | . | TRBV11-2 | CASRGTGLNTEAFF | TGTGCCAGCAGGGGGACAGGCCTGAACACTGAAGCTTTCTTT
. | TRBJ1-4 | . | TRBV7-9 | CASSLVEGMGATNEKLFF | TGTGCCAGCAGCTTAGTGGAGGGGATGGGAGCAACTAATGAAAAACTGTTTTTT
TRBD1 | TRBJ2-5 | . | TRBV10-3 | CAISGTGSQETQYF | TGTGCCATCAGTGGGACAGGGAGCCAAGAGACCCAGTACTTC
TRBD1 | TRBJ2-6 | . | TRBV24-1 | CATSQGAVAGANVLTF | TGTGCCACCAGTCAGGGGGCGGTGGCTGGGGCCAACGTCCTGACTTTC
. | TRBJ1-1 | . | TRBV19 | CASSTRGTVNTEAFF | TGTGCCAGTAGTACCCGAGGGACGGTGAACACTGAAGCTTTCTTT
TRBD1 | TRBJ1-4 | . | TRBV5-6 | CASSLAGQAAGEKLFF | TGTGCCAGCAGCTTGGCCGGACAGGCCGCAGGTGAAAAACTGTTTTTT
TRBD1 | TRBJ1-1 | . | TRBV27 | CASCDRDNTEAFF | TGTGCCAGCTGTGACAGGGACAACACTGAAGCTTTCTTT
. | TRBJ2-7 | . | TRBV27 | CASSLYDSYEQYF | TGTGCCAGCAGTTTATATGACAGCTACGAGCAGTACTTC
TRBD2 | TRBJ2-1 | . | TRBV10-1 | CASSEGAGEEQFF | TGCGCCAGCAGTGAAGGAGCGGGAGAGGAACAGTTCTTC
. | TRBJ1-1 | . | TRBV5-1 | CASRQVNTEAFF | TGCGCCAGTCGACAGGTTAACACTGAAGCTTTCTTT
TRBD2 | TRBJ2-1 | . | TRBV28 | CASSFPGLAESSYNEQFF | TGTGCCAGCAGTTTCCCGGGACTAGCGGAAAGCTCCTACAATGAGCAGTTCTTC